This record looks at one T cell receptor (beta chain) sequence and its context. The germline V gene has CDR1 SGHRS and CDR2 YFSETQ. The CDR3 covers 13 residues. V shed 5 bases and J shed 6 bases, with 12 bases lying between them. A sample-barcoded 5' primer and a J-beta primer mix were used in a second PCR of roughly 7 to 11 cycles. Through a template-switch adaptor with 12 random nucleotides, each cDNA molecule received a tag. TCRdb recomputed calls from the 5' RACE reads with MiXCR, one row per CDR3 protein. The sample comprises about 780,000 distinct CDR3 sequences, about 42% of which are singletons, and 18% rests with the top ten. The sample is drawn from a study of blood T cells in healthy people across ages.

The sequenced sample consisted of blood. This clonotype was sampled from an elderly man in good health. V and J are TRBV5-1 and TRBJ2-1; the D gene is possibly TRBD2 (5 bases). The CDR3 spells CASRTGRGNEQFF. CDR3 sequence (DNA): TGCGCCAGCAGAACCGGCCGGGGCAATGAGCAGTTCTTC.